The 6 T cell receptor beta chains below were found in one sample sequenced in a study of cytomegalovirus exposure and HLA in healthy donors. Clones were read by immunoSEQ multiplex PCR, and TCRdb kept only the in-frame ones, dropping some. The top ten hold over 12% of the sample, which has 200,000 to 250,000 clones, roughly 88% seen once. Sequencing was done on a sample of PBMCs. The receptors stem from a woman aged 25 to 39 in good health and CMV-seropositive.

Remarks on this clone: Other nucleotide sequences in the sample specify the same CDR3. J is TRBJ2-2 and V is TRBV30; D is unclear. The CDR3 extends over 12 amino acids. V lost 1 base and J 6 bases, leaving 6 bases between the germline ends. CDR1 is GTSNPN, CDR2 SVGIG, per germline (reference sequence). CDR3 nucleotide sequence: TGTGCCTGGAGTGGGCAGGCCGGGGAGCTGTTTTTT. Its protein product is CAWSGQAGELFF.

This clone was counted many times. This sequence joins TRBV5-1 and TRBJ1-4, with 8 bases fitting TRBD1. CDR1 is SGHRS and CDR2 is YFSETQ in the germline V gene. After removal of 2 bases from V and 0 bases from J, the junction contained 6 bases not matched to a gene. This CDR3 region has 17 residues. CDR3 sequence: CASSFPTGAPTNEKLFF. CDR3 DNA: TGCGCCAGCAGCTTCCCGACAGGGGCGCCAACTAATGAAAAACTGTTTTTT. The entire variable domain, with the rest obtained from reference TRBV5-1 and TRBJ1-4, is as follows: KAGVTQTPRYLIKTRGQQVTLSCSPISGHRSVSWYQQTPGQGLQFLFEYFSETQRNKGNFPGRFSGRQFSNSRSEMNVSTLELGDSALYLCASSFPTGAPTNEKLFFGSGTQLSVL.

This clone was observed once. The J gene is TRBJ2-7, the V gene TRBV11-3, with 8 bases matching TRBD1. With 2 bases clipped from V and 5 bases from J, the junction kept 5 bases outside the gene matches. Germline CDR1 reads SGHNT; CDR2 reads YENEEA. This CDR3 contains 14 residues. The CDR3 reads CASSLLDRVHEQYF. As DNA, the CDR3 is TGTGCCAGCAGCTTACTGGACAGGGTCCACGAGCAGTACTTC. The entire variable domain, with the rest obtained from reference TRBV11-3 and TRBJ2-7, is as follows: EAGVVQSPRYKIIEKKQPVAFWCNPISGHNTLYWYLQNLGQGPELLIRYENEEAVDDSQLPKDRFSAERLKGVDSTLKIQPAELGDSAVYLCASSLLDRVHEQYFGPGTRLTVT.

Details on this clone: An end of the junction differs from the germline gene, which may be a read error. The chain employs TRBV7-7 and TRBJ1-1; D perhaps matches TRBD1 (6 bases). The CDR3 is made up of 14 amino acids. Germline CDR1 and CDR2: SSHAT and FNYEAQ (reference sequence). CDR3 sequence (DNA): TGTGCTAGCAGCCCTTTATACAGGGACACTGAAGCTTTCTTT. Translation gives CASSPLYRDTEAFF.

V is TRBV2 and J is TRBJ1-1; no definite D call. This CDR3 comprises 13 residues. Germline assignment: CDR1 SNHLY and CDR2 FYNNEI. V shed 8 bases and J shed 0 bases, with 10 bases lying between them. CDR3 loop: CASPPGMNTEAFF. The CDR3 DNA reads as TGTGCCAGCCCCCCGGGAATGAACACTGAAGCTTTCTTT.

This chain joins TRBV4-1 and TRBJ2-1; a possible D gene is TRBD1 (6 bases). Germline V gene lookup returns CDR1 MGHRA and CDR2 YSYEKL. V was cut by 2 bases and J by 2 bases, with 10 bases left in between. This CDR3 comprises 15 residues. CDR3 in amino acids: CASSQRGTAYNEQFF. The CDR3 coding sequence is TGCGCCAGCAGCCAAAGGGGGACGGCCTACAATGAGCAGTTCTTC.